Below, 4 T cell receptor beta chains from the same sample are listed, as sequenced in a study of blood T cell repertoires in COVID-19. The protocol was immunoSEQ multiplex PCR, while the TCRdb copy is restricted to in-frame clones and leaves out a portion. In the table there are some 160,000 clones, around 84% of which are singletons. Sequenced: peripheral blood. Every receptor here comes from a woman older than 75 with COVID-19, enrolled during active disease.

This clone was seen once. The J gene is TRBJ2-7, the V gene TRBV4-1; 10 bases fit TRBD1. The CDR3 is 15 residues long. CDR1 is MGHRA, CDR2 YSYEKL, per germline. The ends lost 4 bases at V and 1 base at J; junction bases unmatched: 4. The chain's CDR3 is CASSLRTGGSYEQYF. In DNA, the CDR3 is TGCGCCAGCAGCCTTCGGACAGGGGGATCCTACGAGCAGTACTTC.

This clone occurred once. The V and J genes are TRBV24-1 and TRBJ1-5; D perhaps matches TRBD1 (6 bases). This CDR3 spans 14 amino acids. V was clipped by 4 bases and J by 2 bases, with 8 bases between them. Looked up from germline, CDR1 is KGHDR and CDR2 is SFDVKD. The CDR3 nucleotides read TGTGCCACCAGTGAAGGACAGCGCAATCAGCCCCAGCATTTT. Amino acid sequence: CATSEGQRNQPQHF.

V and J are TRBV7-8 and TRBJ2-5; D is undetermined. This CDR3 is 12 amino acids long. The ends were cut back, 1 base at V and 5 bases at J, with 5 bases in the middle. The germline V gene has CDR1 SGHVS and CDR2 FQNEAQ. The DNA of the CDR3 is TGTGCCAGCAGCTTAGGGGCGGAGACCCAGTACTTC. Its translation: CASSLGAETQYF.

CDR3 protein: CSVLDRNSYEQYF. Here the CDR3 DNA reads TGCAGCGTTCTGGACAGAAACTCCTACGAGCAGTACTTC. The chain carries TRBV29-1 and TRBJ2-7; TRBD1 is a possible D gene (6 bases). Germline assignment: CDR1 SQVTM and CDR2 ANQGSEA. This CDR3 spans 13 amino acids. V was clipped by 5 bases and J by 0 bases, with 11 bases between them.